This T cell receptor beta chain came from a study of shared clonotypes between healthy human individuals. Study results and caveats: A generally larger estimated richness was seen in naive subsets than in memory subsets.

CDR1 and CDR2 from the germline V gene are ENHRY and SYGVKD. The CDR3 spans 13 residues. Trimming cost V 4 bases and J 6 bases, with 9 bases left between them. This clone was picked up a small number of times. Its antigen is still unknown. The test was conducted at deep level. Original processing notes: ImmunoSEQ sequences covered only the junction and lacked quality scores; filtering therefore differed. Method: immunoSEQ multiplex PCR; TCRdb's copy keeps in-frame clones and lacks some. The V and J calls and clone size come from that table; D and trimming were worked out from the DNA. The top ten hold about 1.2% of the sample, which has over 1.4 million clones, around 97% seen once.

The source material was naive CD4+ T cells sorted from blood. Subset defined: CD45RA+ positively selected. The TCR sequence derives from a man aged 30-40 years in good health. The V call is TRBV10-3, the J call TRBJ2-2; tentatively, D is TRBD1 or TRBD2 (5 bases each). CDR3 in DNA: TGTGCCATCAGTGCCGGGGCTGCCGGGGAGCTGTTTTTT. This encodes CAISAGAAGELFF.